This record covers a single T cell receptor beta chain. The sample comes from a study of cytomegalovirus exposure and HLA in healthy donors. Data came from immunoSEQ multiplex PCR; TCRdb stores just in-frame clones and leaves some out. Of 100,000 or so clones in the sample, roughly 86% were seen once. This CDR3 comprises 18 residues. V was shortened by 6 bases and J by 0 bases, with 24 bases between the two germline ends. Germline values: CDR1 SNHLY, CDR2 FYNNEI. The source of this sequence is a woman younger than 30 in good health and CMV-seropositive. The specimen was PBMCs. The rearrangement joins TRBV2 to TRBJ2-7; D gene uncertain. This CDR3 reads CASSAQPNVPRLSYEQYF. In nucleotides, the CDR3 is TGTGCCAGCAGCGCGCAACCAAATGTTCCTAGACTCTCCTACGAGCAGTACTTC.